This T cell receptor beta chain emerged from a study of T-cell memory formation after mild COVID-19. Study findings and constraints: Cross-reactive memory apparently joined, as some responding clones appeared in pre-infection memory.

Germline CDR1 KGHSH, CDR2 LQKENI. The CDR3 runs 14 residues. The V and J ends lost 1 base and 6 bases respectively, with 12 bases between them. TCRalpha and TCRbeta libraries used 5'RACE with constant-segment primers and UMIs. TCRdb processed the 5' RACE reads anew with MiXCR; each CDR3 protein has one entry. Of some 320,000 distinct CDR3 sequences in the sample, roughly 13% were seen once. This clonotype was counted a few times. The antigen remains undetermined. The sequenced sample consisted of PBMCs or a T cell subset sorted from them (not recorded which). The rearrangement uses TRBV18 and TRBJ1-2; D unresolved. The receptor comes from a man younger than 30 who had mild COVID-19 (a few samples of this study predate the infection). Cell type and time point are not known. CDR3 in amino acids: CASSPLTDGDGYTF. The CDR3 bases are TGTGCCAGCTCACCACTAACCGATGGTGATGGCTACACCTTC.